This TCR beta chain was found in a study of long-term antiretroviral therapy in people with HIV. Study-wide findings and caveats: Pre-ART-expanded clones dominated the repertoire at all time points.

About this clone itself: As yet, its antigen is unknown. The same CDR3 also results from other DNA sequences found in this sample.

V lost 0 bases, J lost 4 bases, and 5 bases stayed unmatched. The CDR3 consists of 15 residues. Germline values: CDR1 SGHRS, CDR2 YFSETQ. With survey level as its setting, the immunoSEQ assay was v3.0. Method: immunoSEQ multiplex PCR; TCRdb's copy keeps in-frame clones and lacks some. The repertoire has 35,000 or so clones, approximately 83% of them found once; the top ten carry roughly a tenth. Treatment for all HIV-infected participants took place in the United States. Sequences were derived from unsorted PBMCs, sampled 2.2 years after starting antiretroviral therapy. The rearrangement uses TRBV5-1 and TRBJ2-3; 7 bases are a match to TRBD2. The clonotype originates from a man between 18 and 35 years old with HIV. The CDR3 is CASSLGLAGADTQYF. In DNA, the CDR3 is TGCGCCAGCAGCTTGGGACTAGCCGGGGCAGATACGCAGTATTTT.